This T cell receptor beta chain is drawn from a study of cytomegalovirus exposure and HLA in healthy donors (dated by TCRdb to about 2017). The study in broad terms: According to a later analysis, the approximately 120 validation repertoires were produced on the same platform as the roughly 700 repertoires of the first cohort. The study aimed to test whether cataloging public T cell receptors could reveal signatures of past pathogen exposure. Besides the first cohort of roughly 660 subjects, a separate validation cohort made up of 120 different subjects was used. To predict cytomegalovirus infection status, the study combined high-throughput TCR immunosequencing, statistical association of individual TCRs with disease status, and machine learning. Results and caveats for the whole study, not just this receptor: A later analysis lacked HLA typing for the validation cohort, so it scored co-occurrence in that cohort across all 110 or so repertoires. In a later analysis, TCRs clustered in the first cohort were found to also tend to co-occur in the approximately 120 validation repertoires, with about 93% of cluster scores above 0. In vitro tests confirmed that three of the cytomegalovirus-associated TCR beta chains recognize cytomegalovirus antigens. The authors suggested that the approach could potentially be generalized to other disease states and immunological phenotypes. Most TCR sequences were seen in very few donors, while some public TCRs were found in many individuals. In the study, around 150 TCR beta chains were listed as associated with cytomegalovirus. Cytomegalovirus status was reported to be diagnosed by the classifier with high specificity and sensitivity in both the original and validation cohorts.

Notes on this clone: It lacks a known antigen. No much larger clone is present one base from it, and per-base qualities are unavailable.

Separate from the approximately 690-subject first cohort, the validation cohort of about 120 subjects was the group to which the donors belonged. Receptor amplification or capture employed the immunoSEQ multiplex PCR assay. The published analysis was carried out like this. A statistical classification framework was built to diagnose cytomegalovirus status from the catalog of TCR beta chain sequences. TCRdb retrieved this table from immuneACCESS and kept in-frame rearrangements only. Not all clones are present; in checked studies, unresolved V genes account for under half, and no reason is known for the remainder. V, J and clone size are taken as reported in that table, and D and trimming were inferred from the DNA itself. Here the sample has some 250,000 clones; around 90% occur a single time. The ten largest clones take up under 0.4% of the sample. CDR1 and CDR2 (SEHNR, FQNEAQ) derive from the germline V gene (reference sequence). The junction carries 19 bases between V and J, which are trimmed by 5 bases and 2 bases respectively. The CDR3 measures 17 amino acids from cysteine to phenylalanine. The sequence is cut down to CDR3 DNA, 51 bases in frame from base 1.

Rearrangement joined TRBV7-9 to TRBJ1-5, with a tentative D gene TRBD1 over 5 matching bases. The specimen sequenced was PBMCs. The sequence was collected from a woman under 30 in good health and CMV-seronegative. The CDR3 protein is CASSPGGPLWGNQPQHF. The DNA sequence is TGTGCCAGCAGCCCCGGGGGACCGCTTTGGGGCAATCAGCCCCAGCATTTT.